The rows below give T cell receptor beta chains drawn from one sample of a study of blood T cell repertoires in COVID-19. Sequencing used immunoSEQ multiplex PCR; TCRdb keeps in-frame clones, though not all of them. Of under 95,000 clones listed, 80% to 95% are singletons. Sequences were obtained from peripheral blood. Receptor source: a man aged 50-60 years with COVID-19, enrolled during active disease. Each CDR3 is given with its conserved first and last residue. D genes are given only for firm matches. Clone size is stated in some rows and not others, as once, few, many or a class when expanded.

j_call: TRBJ2-1; d_call: .; clone_size: .; v_call: TRBV3-1/TRBV3-2; cdr3_nt: TGTGCCAGCAGCCAAGATTTAGCGGTTCTCAATGAGCAGTTCTTC; cdr3_aa: CASSQDLAVLNEQFF
j_call: TRBJ1-3; d_call: TRBD1; clone_size: .; v_call: TRBV9; cdr3_nt: TGTGCCAGCAGCGTCGGACAGGGCAACACCATATATTTT; cdr3_aa: CASSVGQGNTIYF
j_call: TRBJ2-3; d_call: TRBD2; clone_size: .; v_call: TRBV12-3/TRBV12-4; cdr3_nt: TGTGCCAGCAGTTTAGCGGGACTAGCGTTGTATTTT; cdr3_aa: CASSLAGLALYF
j_call: TRBJ2-1; d_call: TRBD2; clone_size: .; v_call: TRBV5-4; cdr3_nt: TGTGCCAGCAGCTTGGTGGTCGGGAGGTTCAGCAATGAGCAGTTCTTC; cdr3_aa: CASSLVVGRFSNEQFF
j_call: TRBJ1-2; d_call: .; clone_size: .; v_call: TRBV6-5; cdr3_nt: TGTGCCAGTAGACCCGGGGATGGCTACACCTTC; cdr3_aa: CASRPGDGYTF
j_call: TRBJ2-5; d_call: .; clone_size: .; v_call: TRBV4-3; cdr3_nt: TGCGCCAGCAGCCAGGGACATACAAGTGAGACCCAGTACTTC; cdr3_aa: CASSQGHTSETQYF
j_call: TRBJ2-5; d_call: TRBD2; clone_size: once; v_call: TRBV10-1; cdr3_nt: TGCGCCCCCCGGATGGCGGGAGAAGAGACCCAGTACTTC; cdr3_aa: CAPRMAGEETQYF
j_call: TRBJ1-6; d_call: TRBD1; clone_size: .; v_call: TRBV7-2; cdr3_nt: TGTGCCAGCAGCCTCGGGACAGTAACTTCACCCCTCCACTTT; cdr3_aa: CASSLGTVTSPLHF
j_call: TRBJ1-1; d_call: .; clone_size: .; v_call: TRBV30; cdr3_nt: TGTGCCTGGAGTGCCCCAGGGGTGGCCAAGAACACTGAAGCTTTCTTT; cdr3_aa: CAWSAPGVAKNTEAFF
j_call: TRBJ2-3; d_call: .; clone_size: .; v_call: TRBV19; cdr3_nt: TGTGCCAGTAGTATAGGTGCTAGCGGCACAGATACGCAGTATTTT; cdr3_aa: CASSIGASGTDTQYF
j_call: TRBJ2-1; d_call: TRBD2; clone_size: .; v_call: TRBV5-1; cdr3_nt: TGCGCCAGCAGCGCTAGCGGGATAAGCTCCTACAATGAGCAGTTCTTC; cdr3_aa: CASSASGISSYNEQFF
j_call: TRBJ2-3; d_call: .; clone_size: once; v_call: TRBV20-1; cdr3_nt: TGCAGTGCTAACCCGCGAGATACGCAGTATTTT; cdr3_aa: CSANPRDTQYF
j_call: TRBJ2-1; d_call: .; clone_size: .; v_call: TRBV5-4; cdr3_nt: TGTGCCAGCAGCCAGGCGGGCGGATTTCCCTACAATGAGCAGTTCTTC; cdr3_aa: CASSQAGGFPYNEQFF
j_call: TRBJ2-7; d_call: .; clone_size: once; v_call: TRBV29-1; cdr3_nt: TGCAGCGTAAACCAGGGGGGAACCTACGAGCAGTACTTC; cdr3_aa: CSVNQGGTYEQYF
j_call: TRBJ1-5; d_call: .; clone_size: .; v_call: TRBV6-6; cdr3_nt: TGTGCCAGCAGTGACTGGACAGTAAATCAGCCCCAGCATTTT; cdr3_aa: CASSDWTVNQPQHF
j_call: TRBJ1-1; d_call: TRBD1; clone_size: .; v_call: TRBV30; cdr3_nt: TGTGCCTGGGCCAAGACAGGGGACACTGAAGCTTTCTTT; cdr3_aa: CAWAKTGDTEAFF
j_call: TRBJ2-1; d_call: TRBD2; clone_size: .; v_call: TRBV10-3; cdr3_nt: TGTGCCATCGGACTAATAGCGGGAGGGCCTGATGAGCAGTTCTTC; cdr3_aa: CAIGLIAGGPDEQFF
j_call: TRBJ2-5; d_call: TRBD2; clone_size: .; v_call: TRBV29-1; cdr3_nt: TGCAGCGCCCAAAGGACTAGCGGGAGGGCGGCCCAGTACTTC; cdr3_aa: CSAQRTSGRAAQYF
j_call: TRBJ2-5; d_call: TRBD1; clone_size: .; v_call: TRBV28; cdr3_nt: TGTGCCAGCAGTGGACCGGGACAGGGGTCAGAGACCCAGTACTTC; cdr3_aa: CASSGPGQGSETQYF
j_call: TRBJ1-3; d_call: .; clone_size: .; v_call: TRBV28; cdr3_nt: TGTGCCACCAAGGGGTTAAAGGCCGGAAACACCATATATTTT; cdr3_aa: CATKGLKAGNTIYF
j_call: TRBJ2-5; d_call: TRBD2; clone_size: .; v_call: TRBV5-6; cdr3_nt: TGTGCCAGCAGCTTGGATGAGGGGGCGCTTCGCGGGAGGGCCCAGTACTTC; cdr3_aa: CASSLDEGALRGRAQYF
j_call: TRBJ1-1; d_call: TRBD1; clone_size: .; v_call: TRBV28; cdr3_nt: TGTGCCAGCAGGAGGACAGGGGGAAGGAACACTGAAGCTTTCTTT; cdr3_aa: CASRRTGGRNTEAFF
j_call: TRBJ2-5; d_call: .; clone_size: .; v_call: TRBV19; cdr3_nt: TGTGCCAGTAGTCGAGGGTACCAAGAGACCCAGTACTTC; cdr3_aa: CASSRGYQETQYF
j_call: TRBJ2-5; d_call: .; clone_size: .; v_call: TRBV18; cdr3_nt: TGTGCCAGCTCACCGGGACACCTGGGCCAAGAGACCCAGTACTTC; cdr3_aa: CASSPGHLGQETQYF